The 2 T cell receptor beta chains reported below all come from one sample, sequenced in a study of cytomegalovirus exposure and HLA in healthy donors. Measured with immunoSEQ multiplex PCR; TCRdb has only the in-frame clones, and not every one. The table lists 150,000 to 200,000 clones, about 82% of them singletons. The sequencing sample was made of PBMCs. Receptors were obtained from a woman between 18 and 30 years old in good health and CMV-seronegative.

The rearrangement uses TRBV29-1 and TRBJ2-1, with 7 nucleotides matching TRBD2. From germline, CDR1 is SQVTM and CDR2 ANQGSEA. CDR3 length: 14 residues. V shed 5 bases, J shed 7 bases, and the junction held 11 bases outside the gene matches. DNA for the CDR3: TGCAGCGTTCGGGCGGGAGTAATGGAGAATGAGCAGTTCTTC. Protein sequence: CSVRAGVMENEQFF.

V is TRBV5-1 and J is TRBJ1-4, with a possible D match to TRBD1 (6 bases). CDR3 length equals 15 residues. Germline V CDR1 and CDR2: SGHRS, YFSETQ. V was trimmed by 3 bases and J by 8 bases, leaving 17 bases between them. CDR3 bases: TGCGCCAGCAGCTCCCAGGGGCTCTCGGGGGAAAAACTGTTTTTT. This encodes CASSSQGLSGEKLFF. Supplemented by reference TRBV5-1 and TRBJ1-4, the full variable domain reads KAGVTQTPRYLIKTRGQQVTLSCSPISGHRSVSWYQQTPGQGLQFLFEYFSETQRNKGNFPGRFSGRQFSNSRSEMNVSTLELGDSALYLCASSSQGLSGEKLFFGSGTQLSVL.